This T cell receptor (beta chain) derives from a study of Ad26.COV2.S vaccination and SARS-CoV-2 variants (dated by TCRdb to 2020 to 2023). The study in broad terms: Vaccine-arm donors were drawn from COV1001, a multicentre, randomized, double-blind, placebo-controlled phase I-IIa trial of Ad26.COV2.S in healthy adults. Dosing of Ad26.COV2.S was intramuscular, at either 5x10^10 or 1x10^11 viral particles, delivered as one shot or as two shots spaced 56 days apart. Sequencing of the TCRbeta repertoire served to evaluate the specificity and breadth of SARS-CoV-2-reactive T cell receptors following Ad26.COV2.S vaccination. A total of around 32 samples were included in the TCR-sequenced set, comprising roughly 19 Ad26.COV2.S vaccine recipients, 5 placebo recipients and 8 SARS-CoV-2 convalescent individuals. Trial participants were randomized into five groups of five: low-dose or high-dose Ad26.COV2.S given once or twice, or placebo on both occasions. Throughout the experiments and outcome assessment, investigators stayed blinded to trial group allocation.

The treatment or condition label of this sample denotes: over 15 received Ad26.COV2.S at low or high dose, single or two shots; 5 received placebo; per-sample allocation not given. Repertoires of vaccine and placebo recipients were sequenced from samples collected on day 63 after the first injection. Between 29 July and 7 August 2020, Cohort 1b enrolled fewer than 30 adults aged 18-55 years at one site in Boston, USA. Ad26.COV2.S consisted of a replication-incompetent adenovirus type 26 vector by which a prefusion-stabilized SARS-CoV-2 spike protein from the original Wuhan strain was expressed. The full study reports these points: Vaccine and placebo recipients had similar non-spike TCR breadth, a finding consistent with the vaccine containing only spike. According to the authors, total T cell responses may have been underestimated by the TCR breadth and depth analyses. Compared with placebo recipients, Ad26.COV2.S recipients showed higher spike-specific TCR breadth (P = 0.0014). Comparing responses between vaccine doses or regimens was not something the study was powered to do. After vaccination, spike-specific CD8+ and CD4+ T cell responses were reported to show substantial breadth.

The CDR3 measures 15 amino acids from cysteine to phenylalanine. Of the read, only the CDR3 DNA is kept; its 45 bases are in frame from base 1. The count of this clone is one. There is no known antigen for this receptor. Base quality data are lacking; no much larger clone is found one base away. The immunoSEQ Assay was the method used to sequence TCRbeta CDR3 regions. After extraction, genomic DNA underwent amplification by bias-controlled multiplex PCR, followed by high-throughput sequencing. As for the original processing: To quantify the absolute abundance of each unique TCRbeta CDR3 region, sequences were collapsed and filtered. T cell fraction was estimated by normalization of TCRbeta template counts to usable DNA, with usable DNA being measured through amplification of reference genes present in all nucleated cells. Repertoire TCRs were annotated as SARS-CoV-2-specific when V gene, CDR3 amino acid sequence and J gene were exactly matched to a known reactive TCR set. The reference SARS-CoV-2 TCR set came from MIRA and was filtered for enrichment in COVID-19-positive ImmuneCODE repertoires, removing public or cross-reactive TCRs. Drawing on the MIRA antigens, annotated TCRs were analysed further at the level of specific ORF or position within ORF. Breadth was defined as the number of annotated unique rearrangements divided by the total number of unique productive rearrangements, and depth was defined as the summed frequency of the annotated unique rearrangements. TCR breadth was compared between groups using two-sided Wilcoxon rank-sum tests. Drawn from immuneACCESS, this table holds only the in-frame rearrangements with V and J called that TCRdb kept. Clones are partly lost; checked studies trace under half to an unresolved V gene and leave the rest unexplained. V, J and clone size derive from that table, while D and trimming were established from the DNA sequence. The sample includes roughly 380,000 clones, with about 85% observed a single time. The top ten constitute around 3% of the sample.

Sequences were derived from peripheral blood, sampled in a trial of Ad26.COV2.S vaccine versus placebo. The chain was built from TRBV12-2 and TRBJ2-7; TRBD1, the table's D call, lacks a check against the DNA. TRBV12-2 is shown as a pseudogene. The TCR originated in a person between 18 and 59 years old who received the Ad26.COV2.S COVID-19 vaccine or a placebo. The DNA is TGTGCAAGTCGCCTGGGGACAGGGGGTTCCTACGAGCAGTACTTC. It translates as CASRLGTGGSYEQYF.